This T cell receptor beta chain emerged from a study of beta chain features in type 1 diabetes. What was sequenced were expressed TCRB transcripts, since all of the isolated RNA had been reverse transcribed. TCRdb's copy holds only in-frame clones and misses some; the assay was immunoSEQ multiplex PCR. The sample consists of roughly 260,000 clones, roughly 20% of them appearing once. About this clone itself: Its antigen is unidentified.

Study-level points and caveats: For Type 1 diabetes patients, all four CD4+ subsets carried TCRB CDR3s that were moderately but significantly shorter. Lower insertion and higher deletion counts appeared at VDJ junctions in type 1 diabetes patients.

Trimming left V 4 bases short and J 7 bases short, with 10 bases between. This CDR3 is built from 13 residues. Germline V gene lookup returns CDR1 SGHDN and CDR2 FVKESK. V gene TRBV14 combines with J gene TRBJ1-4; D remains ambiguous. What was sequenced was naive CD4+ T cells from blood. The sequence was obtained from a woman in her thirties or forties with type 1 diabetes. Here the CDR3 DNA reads TGTGCCAGCAGCCGCGGGTTTTTTGAAAAACTGTTTTTT. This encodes CASSRGFFEKLFF.